This T cell receptor beta chain was recorded in a study of T cell responses to AZD1222 COVID-19 vaccine. This clone showed up just a few times. Its antigen is as yet unknown. Study-wide results and caveats: Unmutated variant regions are reportedly targeted by nearly half of spike-specific TCRs. Recipients of AZD1222 seropositive at baseline numbered only 6 or 7.

This table comes from immunoSEQ multiplex PCR, and its TCRdb copy is limited to in-frame clones, with some not included. The table records under 200,000 clones, approximately 91% of them present only once. Germline V CDR1 and CDR2: SGDLS, YYNGEE. This CDR3 has 15 amino acids. V was clipped by 5 bases and J by 4 bases; unmatched bases: 7. The clonotype comes from an adult in good health. The V and J genes are TRBV9 and TRBJ2-1, with TRBD1 matching 9 bases. The specimen comprised peripheral blood, sampled on day 0 of AZD1222 vaccination. CDR3: CASSETGGPYNEQFF. The CDR3 DNA reads as TGTGCCAGCAGTGAAACAGGGGGCCCTTACAATGAGCAGTTCTTC.